These 25 T cell receptor beta chains originate from one sample sequenced in a study of blood T cell repertoires in COVID-19 (TCRdb year 2020). The library was generated by the immunoSEQ multiplex PCR assay. In TCRdb, the immuneACCESS table is reduced to in-frame sequences with V and J assigned. These tables do not hold every clone; where another copy was compared, an unresolved V gene accounts for under half, and the others remain unexplained. This sample holds some 140,000 clones; over 70% were observed only once. The leading ten clones occupy 20% of the sample. The sample taken for sequencing was peripheral blood. These receptors all come from a man older than 75 with acute or convalescent COVID-19.

This clone was found once. The chain joins TRBV2 to TRBJ2-3; D is perhaps TRBD2 (6 bases). Germline-derived CDR1 and CDR2 are SNHLY and FYNNEI. V lost 8 bases and J 3 bases, leaving 9 bases between the germline ends. This CDR3 comprises 12 residues. This CDR3 reads CASGGRTDTQYF. In DNA, the CDR3 is TGTGCCAGCGGGGGGAGGACAGATACGCAGTATTTT.

The genes are TRBV5-1 and TRBJ2-5; 7 bases fit TRBD1. Trimming at V came to 3 bases and at J to 5 bases, leaving 16 bases not matched to a gene. The length of the CDR3 is 17 residues. CDR1 and CDR2 (germline): SGHRS, YFSETQ. This chain's CDR3 is CASSSALQGSPWETQYF. CDR3 DNA: TGCGCCAGCAGCTCAGCGCTACAGGGGTCCCCTTGGGAGACCCAGTACTTC.

This chain links TRBV3-1 (or the pseudogene TRBV3-2) with TRBJ1-4; 10 nucleotides line up with TRBD1. This CDR3 comprises 18 residues. CDR1 is LGHDT, CDR2 YNNKEL, per germline (reference sequence). Trimming at V came to 2 bases and at J to 3 bases, leaving 9 bases not matched to a gene. DNA of the CDR3: TGTGCCAGCAGCCAAAGATTTGGACAGGGGGAAGCTAATGAAAAACTGTTTTTT. This encodes CASSQRFGQGEANEKLFF.

The rearrangement uses TRBV29-1 and TRBJ1-1, with D possibly being TRBD1 (5 bases). The CDR3 is 12 amino acids. V lost 7 bases and J 0 bases, leaving 9 bases between the germline ends. From germline, CDR1 is SQVTM and CDR2 ANQGSEA. In DNA, the CDR3 is TGCAGCGCCAGGGTTGTGAACACTGAAGCTTTCTTT. It yields the protein CSARVVNTEAFF.

This sequence joins TRBV2 and TRBJ2-7; D uncertain. This CDR3 comprises 11 residues. The V end lost 5 bases, the J end lost 3 bases, and 5 bases lay between the germline ends. Germline CDR1 and CDR2: SNHLY and FYNNEI. The CDR3 region has the DNA TGTGCCAGCAGTCCCCGCTACGAGCAGTACTTC. Amino acids: CASSPRYEQYF.

The rearrangement links TRBV7-9 to TRBJ2-4; the match to TRBD1 covers 9 bases. V shed 1 base, J shed 0 bases, and the junction held 10 bases outside the gene matches. CDR1 and CDR2 (germline): SEHNR, FQNEAQ (reference sequence). The CDR3 covers 19 residues. CDR3 nucleotide sequence: TGTGCCAGCAGCTTAGTTGGGACAGGGAGTCCTCTAGCCAAAAACATTCAGTACTTC. It translates to CASSLVGTGSPLAKNIQYF.

The chain combines TRBV11-2 with TRBJ2-5; 7 positions agree with TRBD2. The CDR3 has 14 amino acids. After removal of 0 bases from V and 5 bases from J, the junction contained 3 bases not matched to a gene. CDR1 SGHAT and CDR2 FQNNGV come from the germline V gene. The CDR3 region has the DNA TGTGCCAGCAGCTTAGAGCCCGGGGGGGAGACCCAGTACTTC. Amino acids: CASSLEPGGETQYF.

This clone was recorded a few times. This chain's CDR3 is CASSQGRPGEKLFF. CDR3 nucleotide sequence: TGTGCCAGCAGCCAGGGGCGACCCGGTGAAAAACTGTTTTTT. The rearrangement links TRBV9 to TRBJ1-4, with D maybe TRBD1 (6 bases). CDR3 length: 14 residues. V lost 4 bases to trimming and J lost 7 bases, with 14 bases between them. Germline CDR1 and CDR2: SGDLS and YYNGEE.

The rearrangement joins TRBV6-6 to TRBJ2-7, with D unresolved. CDR1 is MNHNY, CDR2 SVGAGI, per germline (reference sequence). Trimming took off 6 bases at V and 0 bases at J, with 9 bases between the two ends. The length of the CDR3 is 13 residues. The CDR3 loop is CASRRLASYEQYF. The CDR3 region has the DNA TGTGCCAGCAGACGCCTGGCCTCCTACGAGCAGTACTTC.

The chain links TRBV18 to TRBJ2-7; possible D gene TRBD1, 6 bases. Trimming shortened V by 6 bases and J by 4 bases, and 13 bases separated the two germline ends. The CDR3 runs 13 residues. Per the germline V gene, CDR1 is KGHSH and CDR2 is LQKENI. Written as DNA, the CDR3 is TGTGCCAGCTCGGTTGGCAGGGGATACGAGCAGTACTTC. Residues: CASSVGRGYEQYF.

The V gene is TRBV5-1, the J gene TRBJ1-2; D might be TRBD1 (5 bases). In germline, CDR1 is SGHRS, CDR2 YFSETQ. V lost 7 bases, J lost 6 bases, and 16 bases lay in between. The CDR3 loop spans 13 amino acids. The CDR3 spells CASSQAGVDGYTF. The CDR3 DNA follows: TGCGCCAGCTCTCAAGCGGGGGTAGATGGCTACACCTTC.

The V gene is TRBV11-2, the J gene TRBJ2-4; D gene ambiguous. Trimming shortened V by 3 bases and J by 0 bases, and 9 bases separated the two germline ends. CDR1 and CDR2 (germline): SGHAT, FQNNGV. This CDR3 comprises 15 residues. The DNA of the CDR3 is TGTGCCAGCAGCTTTGATGGGCTAGCCAAAAACATTCAGTACTTC. Translating gives CASSFDGLAKNIQYF.

The chain joins TRBV19 to TRBJ1-1, with 11 positions matching TRBD1. The germline gives CDR1 LNHDA, CDR2 SQIVND (reference sequence). The CDR3 is 16 residues long. V lost 4 bases, J lost 5 bases, and 9 bases stayed unmatched. The CDR3: CASSTRLGQGGTEAFF. CDR3 sequence (DNA): TGTGCCAGTAGTACCCGGCTGGGACAGGGGGGGACTGAAGCTTTCTTT.

V usage is TRBV5-4 and J usage is TRBJ2-2; 10 bases agree with TRBD2. There are 17 residues in the CDR3. After removal of 1 base from V and 4 bases from J, the junction contained 7 bases not matched to a gene. Germline V gene data show CDR1 as SGHNT and CDR2 as YYREEE (reference sequence). CDR3 sequence: CASSLSSGGPGTGELFF. CDR3 nucleotide sequence: TGTGCCAGCAGCTTGTCTAGCGGGGGCCCGGGCACCGGGGAGCTGTTTTTT.

Sample share makes this clone medium-sized (0.01 to 0.1%). The chain couples TRBV6-5 to TRBJ2-7; the D gene is possibly TRBD1 (6 bases). V lost 6 bases and J lost 4, with 16 bases in between. The length of the CDR3 is 14 residues. The germline V gene encodes CDR1 MNHEY and CDR2 SVGAGI. CDR3 residues: CASSRTASGYEQYF. The CDR3 DNA follows: TGTGCCAGCAGCCGGACAGCCTCGGGGTACGAGCAGTACTTC.

J is TRBJ2-7 and V is TRBV3-1 (or the pseudogene TRBV3-2), with D perhaps matching TRBD1 (6 bases). V lost 1 base, J lost 3 bases, and 10 bases lay in between. Germline V lookup: CDR1 LGHDT, CDR2 YNNKEL (reference sequence). The CDR3 is made up of 14 amino acids. CDR3 sequence (DNA): TGTGCCAGCAGCCAAGCCCCAGGGGTCTACGAGCAGTACTTC. It yields the protein CASSQAPGVYEQYF.

The chain employs TRBV3-1 (or the pseudogene TRBV3-2) and TRBJ1-4; D is unclear. The germline gives CDR1 LGHDT, CDR2 YNNKEL (reference sequence). This CDR3 spans 15 amino acids. V gave up 6 bases and J gave up 4 bases, with 15 bases separating them. CDR3 nucleotide sequence: TGTGCCAGCAGTCTCAAAGAGTCTTATAATGAAAAACTGTTTTTT. Translating gives CASSLKESYNEKLFF.

CDR3 DNA: TGCGCCAGCAGCTTGCGACAGGGTATGGGCACCGGGGAGCTGTTTTTT. This codes for CASSLRQGMGTGELFF. The chain combines TRBV5-1 with TRBJ2-2, with TRBD1 identical over 7 bases. The germline V gene encodes CDR1 SGHRS and CDR2 YFSETQ. The CDR3 runs to 16 residues. The J segment lost 4 bases and the V segment lost 1 base, leaving 7 bases of the junction unmatched. The whole variable domain, remainder taken from reference TRBV5-1 and TRBJ2-2, is KAGVTQTPRYLIKTRGQQVTLSCSPISGHRSVSWYQQTPGQGLQFLFEYFSETQRNKGNFPGRFSGRQFSNSRSEMNVSTLELGDSALYLCASSLRQGMGTGELFFGEGSRLTVL.

This clone was observed once. The gene calls are TRBV5-1 and TRBJ2-5; no clear D gene. The CDR3 loop spans 12 amino acids. V was trimmed by 4 bases and J by 1 base, leaving 5 bases between them. Germline V lookup: CDR1 SGHRS, CDR2 YFSETQ. The CDR3 nucleotides are TGCGCCAGCAGCAACACCCAAGAGACCCAGTACTTC. Translating gives CASSNTQETQYF.

This chain uses TRBV18 with TRBJ2-7, with D hard to call. Germline V gene lookup returns CDR1 KGHSH and CDR2 LQKENI. The length of the CDR3 is 15 residues. V dropped 3 bases and J dropped 2 bases, with 14 bases sitting between them. In nucleotides, the CDR3 is TGTGCCAGCTCACCTACCGCGGCCGCCACCTACGAGCAGTACTTC. It yields the protein CASSPTAAATYEQYF.

This chain links TRBV5-1 with TRBJ1-1; maybe TRBD1 (5 bases). Germline V gene lookup returns CDR1 SGHRS and CDR2 YFSETQ. V was trimmed by 6 bases and J by 0 bases, leaving 12 bases between them. The CDR3 runs 14 residues. The CDR3: CASNPDTLNTEAFF. For the CDR3, the DNA is TGCGCCAGCAACCCGGACACTCTGAACACTGAAGCTTTCTTT.

V and J are TRBV5-1 and TRBJ2-2; unclear D gene. Germline V gene sequence: CDR1 SGHRS, CDR2 YFSETQ. The CDR3 contains 16 residues. V was shortened by 0 bases and J by 4 bases, with 13 bases between the two germline ends. The chain's CDR3 is CASSLGGSSGTGELFF. CDR3 sequence (DNA): TGCGCCAGCAGCTTGGGTGGGTCCTCGGGCACCGGGGAGCTGTTTTTT.

This sequence joins TRBV3-1 (or the pseudogene TRBV3-2) and TRBJ2-3, with D uncertain. V was cut by 0 bases and J by 0 bases, with 13 bases left in between. CDR1 is LGHDT and CDR2 is YNNKEL in the germline V gene (reference sequence). The CDR3 has 17 amino acids. In nucleotides, the CDR3 is TGTGCCAGCAGCCAAGATTATCGCCGAGCAAGCACAGATACGCAGTATTTT. As protein: CASSQDYRRASTDTQYF.

This clone is a singleton in its sample. The rearrangement uses TRBV5-6 and TRBJ2-7; tentative D call: TRBD2 (5 bases). Trimming took off 0 bases at V and 5 bases at J, with 12 bases between the two ends. The CDR3 has 14 amino acids. The germline V gene encodes CDR1 SGHDT and CDR2 YYEEEE. The CDR3: CASSLARGLDEQYF. For the CDR3, the DNA is TGTGCCAGCAGCTTGGCCAGAGGGCTGGACGAGCAGTACTTC.

The rearrangement links TRBV3-1 (or the pseudogene TRBV3-2) to TRBJ2-3, with D possibly matching TRBD1 (6 bases). CDR1 and CDR2 (germline): LGHDT, YNNKEL (reference sequence). Trimming left V 6 bases short and J 2 bases short, with 15 bases between. The CDR3 length is 15 residues. The CDR3 DNA sequence: TGTGCCAGCAGATCGAGGGGGACCTTCACAGATACGCAGTATTTT. The encoded protein is CASRSRGTFTDTQYF.